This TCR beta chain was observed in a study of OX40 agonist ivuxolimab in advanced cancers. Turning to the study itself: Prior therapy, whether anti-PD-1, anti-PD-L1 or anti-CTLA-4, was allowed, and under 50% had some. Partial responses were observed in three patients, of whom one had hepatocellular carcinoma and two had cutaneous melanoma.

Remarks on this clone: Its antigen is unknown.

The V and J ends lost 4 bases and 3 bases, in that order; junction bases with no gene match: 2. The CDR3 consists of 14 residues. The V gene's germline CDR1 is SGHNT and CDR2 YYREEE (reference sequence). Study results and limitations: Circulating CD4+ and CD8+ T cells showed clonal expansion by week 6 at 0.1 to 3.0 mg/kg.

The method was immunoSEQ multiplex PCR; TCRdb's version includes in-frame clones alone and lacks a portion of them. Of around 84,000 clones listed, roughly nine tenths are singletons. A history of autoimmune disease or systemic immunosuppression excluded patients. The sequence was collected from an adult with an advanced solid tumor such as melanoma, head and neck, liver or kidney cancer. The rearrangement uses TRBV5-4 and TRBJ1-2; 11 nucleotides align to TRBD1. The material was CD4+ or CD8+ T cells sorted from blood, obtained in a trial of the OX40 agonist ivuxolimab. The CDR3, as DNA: TGTGCCAGCAGCCGGACAGGGGGCTACTATGGCTACACCTTC. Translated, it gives CASSRTGGYYGYTF.